What follows are 10 T cell receptor beta chains derived from one specimen sequenced in a study of human T cells and chemical hapten exposure. TCRdb reprocessed the RACE reads with MiXCR, giving one entry per CDR3 protein. The data contain over 300,000 distinct CDR3 sequences, 4.5% to 5.5% of them seen just once; the ten biggest clones take up about 2.5%. Noted time point: pre-sensitization, week 0. Sample treatment: therapeutic diphenylcyclopropenone sensitization with weekly scalp DPC. The starting material was whole blood, obtained in connection with sensitization to the hapten diphenylcyclopropenone (DPC). These receptors all come from a woman between 50 and 59 years old with alopecia areata. Some clones in this sample may be carry-over from other donors' samples.

In its sample, this clonotype was seen many times. V usage is TRBV12-3 or TRBV12-4 and J usage is TRBJ1-5; no clear D. The V and J ends lost 1 base and 3 bases respectively, with 7 bases between them. The CDR3 spans 14 residues. The CDR3 protein is CASSLGHYNQPQHF. Written as DNA, the CDR3 is TGTGCCAGCAGTTTAGGACATTACAATCAGCCCCAGCATTTT.

The rearrangement links TRBV30 to TRBJ2-3, with D possibly matching TRBD2 (6 bases). The germline V and J ends were trimmed by 3 bases and 0 bases, with 7 bases remaining between them. Germline V gene sequence: CDR1 GTSNPN, CDR2 SVGIG (reference sequence). CDR3 length equals 13 residues. The CDR3 DNA reads TGTGCCTGGAGCGGGGGTAGCACAGATACGCAGTATTTT. Protein product: CAWSGGSTDTQYF.

This clonotype was detected ten times or more. The V call is TRBV5-1, the J call TRBJ2-7; 9 nucleotides agree with TRBD1. V dropped 4 bases and J dropped 4; count of bases not matched to a gene: 6. The CDR3 loop spans 14 amino acids. From germline, CDR1 is SGHRS and CDR2 YFSETQ. The CDR3 protein is CASSGGTGPYEQYF. The CDR3, as DNA: TGCGCCAGCAGCGGGGGGACAGGGCCATACGAGCAGTACTTC. The full variable domain, its missing parts supplied by reference TRBV5-1 and TRBJ2-7, is KAGVTQTPRYLIKTRGQQVTLSCSPISGHRSVSWYQQTPGQGLQFLFEYFSETQRNKGNFPGRFSGRQFSNSRSEMNVSTLELGDSALYLCASSGGTGPYEQYFGPGTRLTVT.

This clonotype was recorded a few times. The chain has TRBV12-3 or TRBV12-4 and TRBJ2-7; 9 bases line up with TRBD2. The ends lost 7 bases at V and 5 bases at J; junction bases unmatched: 15. The CDR3 has 16 residues. For the CDR3, the DNA is TGTGCCAGCAAGCCTGGCCTAGCGGGGTCTAAACACGAGCAGTACTTC. Amino acids: CASKPGLAGSKHEQYF.

There are many counts of this clonotype. This chain joins TRBV6-5 and TRBJ2-1; 7 nucleotides align to TRBD1. Germline assignment: CDR1 MNHEY and CDR2 SVGAGI. V was pared by 0 bases and J by 5 bases, with 4 bases of the junction left unmatched. This CDR3 is built from 15 residues. The chain's CDR3 is CASSYSPQGDNEQFF. The CDR3 coding sequence is TGTGCCAGCAGTTACTCACCGCAGGGGGACAATGAGCAGTTCTTC.

In this sample, this clonotype turned up many times. This chain uses TRBV5-1 with TRBJ2-5; the D gene is possibly TRBD1 (6 bases). Deletions cut 3 bases from V and 4 bases from J, with 10 bases between. There are 13 residues in the CDR3. Per germline, CDR1 SGHRS and CDR2 YFSETQ. This CDR3 reads CASSWTDGETQYF. DNA for the CDR3: TGCGCCAGCAGCTGGACAGACGGAGAGACCCAGTACTTC.

The table lists this clonotype with many counts. The chain has TRBV6-5 and TRBJ1-5; the D is unclear. Trimming stripped 5 bases from V and 9 bases from J, with 11 bases between. The CDR3 is 12 residues long. Germline-derived CDR1 and CDR2 are MNHEY and SVGAGI. The chain's CDR3 is CASSQGRGPQHF. In nucleotides, the CDR3 is TGTGCCAGCAGTCAAGGACGGGGGCCCCAGCATTTT.

V is TRBV7-2 and J is TRBJ2-7, with D tentatively TRBD1 (5 bases). V gave up 0 bases and J gave up 4 bases, with 13 bases separating them. Germline assignment: CDR1 SGHTA and CDR2 FQGNSA. CDR3 length: 15 residues. CDR3 protein: CASSLAEPQGYEQYF. Written as DNA, the CDR3 is TGTGCCAGCAGCTTAGCGGAGCCCCAGGGTTACGAGCAGTACTTC.

V usage is TRBV19 and J usage is TRBJ1-5; 7 bases fit TRBD1. The CDR3 totals 14 residues. Germline V lookup: CDR1 LNHDA, CDR2 SQIVND (reference sequence). The ends lost 6 bases at V and 6 bases at J; junction bases unmatched: 8. The CDR3 loop is CASSPTGTAQPQHF. The DNA for the CDR3 is TGTGCCAGTAGCCCGACAGGGACGGCTCAGCCCCAGCATTTT.

This clonotype came up a few times. The rearrangement joins TRBV4-3 to TRBJ2-1, with 9 bases lining up with TRBD2. Germline trimming cut 2 bases from V and 8 bases from J; bases unmatched to any gene: 13. The CDR3 is made up of 17 amino acids. The germline V gene encodes CDR1 LGHNA and CDR2 YSLEER. CDR3 protein: CASSQRVVAGGVDEQFF. The CDR3 DNA sequence: TGCGCCAGCAGCCAACGAGTCGTCGCGGGAGGGGTAGATGAGCAGTTCTTC.